These T cell receptor beta chains were read from a single sample in a study of CD8 T cells in Susac syndrome. TCRdb passed the immunoSEQ multiplex PCR reads through MiXCR, listing each CDR3 protein once. Among 80,000 or so distinct CDR3 sequences listed, around 94% were seen once. The sequencing sample was made of CD8+ T cells from PBMCs. These receptors all stem from a human donor in good health. Both conserved end residues are part of each CDR3. A D gene is named only where the DNA matches it firmly. The size entry is marked missing in some rows and otherwise reads once, few, many or a size class.

clone_size,d_call,j_call,v_call,cdr3_nt,cdr3_aa
NA,NA,TRBJ1-2,TRBV9,TGTGCCAGCAGCGTAGGGAGGGACGGGATGACGTATGGCTACACCTTC,CASSVGRDGMTYGYTF
NA,TRBD1,TRBJ1-2,TRBV9,TGTGCCAGCAGGGACGGGACAGGCACTAACTATGGCTACACCTTC,CASRDGTGTNYGYTF
NA,NA,TRBJ2-5,TRBV21-1,TGTGCCAGCAGCAAAGGGCCGAGTCTCCAAGAGACCCAGTACTTC,CASSKGPSLQETQYF
once,TRBD2,TRBJ2-7,TRBV9,TGTGCCAGCAGCGTAGAATTGCGGGGGGGCGAGGACGAGCAGTACTTC,CASSVELRGGEDEQYF
NA,TRBD2,TRBJ2-5,TRBV13,TGTGCCAGCAGCTCGGGACTAGCGGATCGTGGGACCCAGTACTTC,CASSSGLADRGTQYF
NA,TRBD1,TRBJ2-4,TRBV27,TGTGCCAGCAGTACATCCCCGGGACAGATAAACATTCAGTACTTC,CASSTSPGQINIQYF
NA,NA,TRBJ2-5,TRBV2,TGTGCCACCGGAATGACAGATCTGAATCAAGAGACCCAGTACTTC,CATGMTDLNQETQYF
few,NA,TRBJ1-1,TRBV6-1,TGTGCCGCTCGGGAACATATGAACACTGAAGCTTTCTTT,CAAREHMNTEAFF
NA,TRBD1,TRBJ2-5,TRBV27,TGTGCCAGCAGTTTATCATCGACAGGGTTCGGAGAGACCCAGTACTTC,CASSLSSTGFGETQYF
NA,NA,TRBJ1-1,TRBV9,TGTGCCAGCAGCGTGATTCCGGGACCAAGGGACACTGAAGCTTTCTTT,CASSVIPGPRDTEAFF
NA,NA,TRBJ1-2,TRBV29-1,TGCAGCGTGATGGACGGCGCCTATGGCTACACCTTC,CSVMDGAYGYTF
NA,NA,TRBJ1-1,TRBV5-4,TGTGCCAGCAGCTTGTCCGTATCCACTGAAGCTTTCTTT,CASSLSVSTEAFF
NA,TRBD1,TRBJ1-5,TRBV27,TGTGCCAGCAGTTTATTGGGACAGGGGGCAGGACAGCCCCAGCATTTT,CASSLLGQGAGQPQHF
NA,TRBD1,TRBJ1-1,TRBV13,TGTGCCAGCAGCGGACAGGGGGGGGACACTGAAGCTTTCTTT,CASSGQGGDTEAFF
NA,TRBD1,TRBJ1-1,TRBV12-3/TRBV12-4,TGTGCCAGCAGCAGGGGGCGGACTGAAGCTTTCTTT,CASSRGRTEAFF
NA,NA,TRBJ1-1,TRBV19,TGTGCCAGTAGTATGGGGGGACCCACTGAAGCTTTCTTT,CASSMGGPTEAFF
NA,NA,TRBJ2-6,TRBV7-9,TGTGCCAGCAGTCCCGGCGGGTTCTCTGGGGCCAACGTCCTGACTTTC,CASSPGGFSGANVLTF
NA,NA,TRBJ2-6,TRBV12-5,TGTGCTAGTGGTTTGACTGCAGGGGATGGGGCCAACGTCCTGACTTTC,CASGLTAGDGANVLTF
NA,NA,TRBJ1-4,TRBV4-1,TGCGCCAGCAGCCCGAGGACAGTTGGTGAAAAACTGTTTTTT,CASSPRTVGEKLFF
NA,NA,TRBJ1-2,TRBV4-1,TGCGCCAGCAGCCACCTAACCCTGTCTACTAACTATGGCTACACCTTC,CASSHLTLSTNYGYTF
NA,NA,TRBJ2-1,TRBV4-1,TGCGCCAGCAGCCAAGTGCGGGGCCGGGAGCAGTTCTTC,CASSQVRGREQFF
NA,NA,TRBJ2-1,TRBV15,TGTGCCACCAGCAGACGAGGGACGGCAAATGAGCAGTTCTTC,CATSRRGTANEQFF
NA,TRBD2,TRBJ2-1,TRBV9,TGTGCCAGCAGCGTAGAAGCGGGAGTTTCTGATGAGCAGTTCTTC,CASSVEAGVSDEQFF
NA,TRBD1,TRBJ2-1,TRBV3-1,TGTGCCAGCAGCCATGGACAGGGGGAACTCGAGCAGTTCTTC,CASSHGQGELEQFF
NA,TRBD2,TRBJ2-1,TRBV4-3,TGCGCCAGCAGCCAAGATCCGAGCGGGGGAACCTACAATGAGCAGTTCTTC,CASSQDPSGGTYNEQFF
NA,NA,TRBJ2-7,TRBV20-1,TGCAGTGCTAGGCAGGGATCCTACGAGCAGTACTTC,CSARQGSYEQYF
NA,NA,TRBJ1-1,TRBV28,TGTGCCAGCATCCCCAGGGTTAAGAACACTGAAGCTTTCTTT,CASIPRVKNTEAFF
few,NA,TRBJ2-1,TRBV4-1,TGCGCCAGCAGCCAAGTTGGATGGGATGAGCAGTTCTTC,CASSQVGWDEQFF
NA,NA,TRBJ2-5,TRBV5-6,TGTGCCAGCAGCTTGTCTCCTACGGACTCTTTCTGGGACCAAGAGACCCAGTACTTC,CASSLSPTDSFWDQETQYF
NA,NA,TRBJ2-7,TRBV29-1,TGCAGCGTTGACGGCAGGGGCTACGAGCAGTACTTC,CSVDGRGYEQYF
NA,NA,TRBJ2-1,TRBV14,TGTGCCAGCAGCCAAGATTGGCAGCCCAGCTCCTACAATGAGCAGTTCTTC,CASSQDWQPSSYNEQFF
NA,NA,TRBJ1-1,TRBV4-1,TGCGCCAGCAGGCGTGCCGACACCTTGAACACTGAAGCTTTCTTT,CASRRADTLNTEAFF
NA,NA,TRBJ2-1,TRBV7-8,TGTGCCAGCAGCTTAGATTCCGGCAATGAGCAGTTCTTC,CASSLDSGNEQFF
NA,NA,TRBJ1-2,TRBV5-1,TGCGCCAGCAGCTCGAGGGGGGCTCCTACTGGCTACACCTTC,CASSSRGAPTGYTF
NA,NA,TRBJ1-5,TRBV7-9,TGTGCCAGCAGCTTAGCGCTCCCTCATCAGCCCCAGCATTTT,CASSLALPHQPQHF
NA,NA,TRBJ1-1,TRBV6-5,TGTGCCAGCAGTTACGGGGTAGCTGAAGCTTTCTTT,CASSYGVAEAFF
NA,NA,TRBJ2-3,TRBV20-1,TGCAGTGATGGTCGTGCCACAGATACGCAGTATTTT,CSDGRATDTQYF
NA,NA,TRBJ2-7,TRBV7-9,TGTGCCAGCAGCTTATCCTCCGGGATAAACGAGCAGTACTTC,CASSLSSGINEQYF
NA,NA,TRBJ2-1,TRBV20-1,TGCAGTGCTGGGTGGAATGAGCAGTTCTTC,CSAGWNEQFF
NA,NA,TRBJ2-5,TRBV5-1,TGCGCCAGCAAGAACAAGCTAGTCAAAGAGACCCAGTACTTC,CASKNKLVKETQYF
NA,TRBD1,TRBJ2-3,TRBV27,TGTGCCAGCAGTTTTTCGGGACAGGTCACAGATACGCAGTATTTT,CASSFSGQVTDTQYF
NA,NA,TRBJ1-2,TRBV4-1,TGCGCCAGCAGCCAAGAAAAGGACGGAAACTATGGCTACACCTTC,CASSQEKDGNYGYTF